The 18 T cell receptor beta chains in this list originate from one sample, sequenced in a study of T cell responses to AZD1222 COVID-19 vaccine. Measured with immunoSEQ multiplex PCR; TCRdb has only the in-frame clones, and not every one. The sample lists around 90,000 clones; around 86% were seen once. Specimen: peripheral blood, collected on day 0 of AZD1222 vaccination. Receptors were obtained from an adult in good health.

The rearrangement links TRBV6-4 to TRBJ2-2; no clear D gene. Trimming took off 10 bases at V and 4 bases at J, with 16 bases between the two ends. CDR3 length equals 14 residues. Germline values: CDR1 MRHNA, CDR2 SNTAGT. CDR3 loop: CATALYGGTGELFF. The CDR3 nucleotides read TGTGCCACCGCCCTCTATGGCGGCACCGGGGAGCTGTTTTTT.

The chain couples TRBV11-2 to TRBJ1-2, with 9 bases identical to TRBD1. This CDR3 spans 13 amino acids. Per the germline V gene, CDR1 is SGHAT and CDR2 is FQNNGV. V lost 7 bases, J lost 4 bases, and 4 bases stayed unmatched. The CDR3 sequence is CASTPGQGYGYTF. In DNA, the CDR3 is TGTGCCAGCACTCCGGGACAGGGCTATGGCTACACCTTC.

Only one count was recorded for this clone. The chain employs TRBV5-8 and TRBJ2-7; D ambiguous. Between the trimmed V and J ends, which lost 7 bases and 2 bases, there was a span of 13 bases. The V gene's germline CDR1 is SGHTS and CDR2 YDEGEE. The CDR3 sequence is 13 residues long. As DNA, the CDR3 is TGTGCCAGCGGAACACGTTCTACCTACGAGCAGTACTTC. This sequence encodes CASGTRSTYEQYF. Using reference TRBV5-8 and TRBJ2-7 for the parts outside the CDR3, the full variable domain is EAGVTQSPTHLIKTRGQQATLRCSPISGHTSVYWYQQALGLGLQFLLWYDEGEERNRGNFPPRFSGRQFPNYSSELNVNALELEDSALYLCASGTRSTYEQYFGPGTRLTVT.

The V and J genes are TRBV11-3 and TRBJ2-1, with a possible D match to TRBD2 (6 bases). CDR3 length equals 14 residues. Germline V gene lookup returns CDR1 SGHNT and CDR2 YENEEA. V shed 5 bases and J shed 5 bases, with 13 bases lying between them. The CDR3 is CASSHRGADNEQFF. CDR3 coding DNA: TGTGCCAGCAGCCACCGCGGGGCGGACAATGAGCAGTTCTTC.

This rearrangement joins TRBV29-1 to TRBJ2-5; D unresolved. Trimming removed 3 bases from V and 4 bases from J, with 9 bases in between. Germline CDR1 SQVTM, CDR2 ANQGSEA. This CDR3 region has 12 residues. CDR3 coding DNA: TGCAGCGTTGAGGTACAGTTAGAGACCCAGTACTTC. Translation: CSVEVQLETQYF.

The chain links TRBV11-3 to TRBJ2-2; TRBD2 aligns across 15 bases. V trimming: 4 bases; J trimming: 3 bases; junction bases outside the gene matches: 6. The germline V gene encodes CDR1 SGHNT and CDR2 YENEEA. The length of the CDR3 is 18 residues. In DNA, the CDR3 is TGTGCCAGCAGCTCATCGGGACTAGCGGGGGGTGACACCGGGGAGCTGTTTTTT. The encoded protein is CASSSSGLAGGDTGELFF.

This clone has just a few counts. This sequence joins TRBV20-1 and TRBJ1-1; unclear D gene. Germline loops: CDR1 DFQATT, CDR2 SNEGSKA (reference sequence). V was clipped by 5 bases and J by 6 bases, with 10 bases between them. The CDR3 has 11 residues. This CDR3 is CSALEFAEAFF. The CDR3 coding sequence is TGCAGTGCTTTAGAGTTCGCTGAAGCTTTCTTT.

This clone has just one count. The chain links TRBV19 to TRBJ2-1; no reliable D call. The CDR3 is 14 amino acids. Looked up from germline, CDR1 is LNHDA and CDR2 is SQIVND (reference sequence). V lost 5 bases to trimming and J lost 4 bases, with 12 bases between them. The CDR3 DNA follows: TGTGCCAGTAGTTTACAAGACTTATACAATGAGCAGTTCTTC. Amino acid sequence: CASSLQDLYNEQFF.

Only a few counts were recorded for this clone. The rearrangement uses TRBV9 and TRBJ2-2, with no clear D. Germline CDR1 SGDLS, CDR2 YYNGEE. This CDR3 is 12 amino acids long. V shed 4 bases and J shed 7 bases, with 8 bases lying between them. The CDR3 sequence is CASSLELGELFF. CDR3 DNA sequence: TGTGCCAGCAGCCTTGAGCTCGGGGAGCTGTTTTTT.

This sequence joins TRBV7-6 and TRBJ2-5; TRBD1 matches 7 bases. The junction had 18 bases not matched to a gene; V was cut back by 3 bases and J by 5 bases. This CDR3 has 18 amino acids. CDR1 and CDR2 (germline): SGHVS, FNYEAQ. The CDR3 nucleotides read TGTGCCAGCAGCTTTACCAACCTATTAACAGGGGTTGGCGAGACCCAGTACTTC. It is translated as CASSFTNLLTGVGETQYF.

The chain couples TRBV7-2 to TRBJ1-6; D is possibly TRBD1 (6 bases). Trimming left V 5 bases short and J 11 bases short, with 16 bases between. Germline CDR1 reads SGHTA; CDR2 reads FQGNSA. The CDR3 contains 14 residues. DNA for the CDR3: TGTGCCAGCAGCCCAGGCCGGGGGCTACCACCCCTCCACTTT. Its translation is CASSPGRGLPPLHF.

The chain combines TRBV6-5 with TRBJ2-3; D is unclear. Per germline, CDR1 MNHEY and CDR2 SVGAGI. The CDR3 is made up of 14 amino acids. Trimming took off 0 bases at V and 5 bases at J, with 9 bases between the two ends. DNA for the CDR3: TGTGCCAGCAGTTACTCGATCTTCGAAGATACGCAGTATTTT. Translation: CASSYSIFEDTQYF.

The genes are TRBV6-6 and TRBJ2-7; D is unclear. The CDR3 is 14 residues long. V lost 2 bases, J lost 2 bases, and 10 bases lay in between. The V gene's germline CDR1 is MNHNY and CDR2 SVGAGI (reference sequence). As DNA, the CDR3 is TGTGCCAGCAGTTACCGGTACGGCCCCTACGAGCAGTACTTC. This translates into CASSYRYGPYEQYF.

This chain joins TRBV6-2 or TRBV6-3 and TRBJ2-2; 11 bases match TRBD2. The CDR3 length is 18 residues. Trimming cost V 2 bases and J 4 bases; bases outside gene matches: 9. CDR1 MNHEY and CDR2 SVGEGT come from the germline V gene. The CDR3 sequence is CASSYRGTSGGATGELFF. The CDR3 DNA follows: TGTGCCAGCAGTTACCGTGGTACTAGCGGGGGAGCCACCGGGGAGCTGTTTTTT.

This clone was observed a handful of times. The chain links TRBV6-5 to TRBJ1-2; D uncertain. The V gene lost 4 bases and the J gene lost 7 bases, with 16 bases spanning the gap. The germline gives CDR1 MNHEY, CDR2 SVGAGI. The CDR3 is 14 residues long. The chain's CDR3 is CASSSQGGGPGYTF. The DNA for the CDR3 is TGTGCCAGCAGTTCTCAAGGAGGCGGCCCTGGCTACACCTTC.

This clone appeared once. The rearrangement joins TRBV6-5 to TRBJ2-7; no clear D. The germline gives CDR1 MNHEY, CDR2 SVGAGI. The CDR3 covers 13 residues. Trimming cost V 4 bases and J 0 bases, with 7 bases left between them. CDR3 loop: CASSWAGSYEQYF. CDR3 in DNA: TGTGCCAGCAGTTGGGCAGGCTCCTACGAGCAGTACTTC.

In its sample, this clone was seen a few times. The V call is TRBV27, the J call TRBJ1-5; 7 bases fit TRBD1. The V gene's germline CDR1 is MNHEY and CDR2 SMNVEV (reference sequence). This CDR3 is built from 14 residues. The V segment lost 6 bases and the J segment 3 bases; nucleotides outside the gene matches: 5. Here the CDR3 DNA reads TGTGCCAGCAGCCTAGGGGGCACCAATCAGCCCCAGCATTTT. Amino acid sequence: CASSLGGTNQPQHF.

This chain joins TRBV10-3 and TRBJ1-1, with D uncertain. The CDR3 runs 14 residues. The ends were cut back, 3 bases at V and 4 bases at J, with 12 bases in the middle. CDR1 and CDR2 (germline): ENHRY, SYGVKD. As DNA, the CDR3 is TGTGCCATCAGTGACCCCGGGGAAGGCACTGAAGCTTTCTTT. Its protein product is CAISDPGEGTEAFF.